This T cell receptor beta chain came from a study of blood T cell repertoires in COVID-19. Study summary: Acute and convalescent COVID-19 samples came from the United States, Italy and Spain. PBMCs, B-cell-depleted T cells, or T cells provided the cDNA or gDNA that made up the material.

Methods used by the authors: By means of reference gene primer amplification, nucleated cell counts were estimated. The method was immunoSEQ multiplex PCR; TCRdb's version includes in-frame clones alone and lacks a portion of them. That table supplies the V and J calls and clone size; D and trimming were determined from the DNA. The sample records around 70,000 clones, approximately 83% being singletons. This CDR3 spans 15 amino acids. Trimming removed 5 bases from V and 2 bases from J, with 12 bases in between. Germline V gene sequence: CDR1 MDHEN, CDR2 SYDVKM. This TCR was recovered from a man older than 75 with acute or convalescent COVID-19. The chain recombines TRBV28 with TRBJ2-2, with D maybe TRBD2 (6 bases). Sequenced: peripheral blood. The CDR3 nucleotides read TGTGCCAGCAGTCCCCTAGCGATCAACACCGGGGAGCTGTTTTTT. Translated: CASSPLAINTGELFF.